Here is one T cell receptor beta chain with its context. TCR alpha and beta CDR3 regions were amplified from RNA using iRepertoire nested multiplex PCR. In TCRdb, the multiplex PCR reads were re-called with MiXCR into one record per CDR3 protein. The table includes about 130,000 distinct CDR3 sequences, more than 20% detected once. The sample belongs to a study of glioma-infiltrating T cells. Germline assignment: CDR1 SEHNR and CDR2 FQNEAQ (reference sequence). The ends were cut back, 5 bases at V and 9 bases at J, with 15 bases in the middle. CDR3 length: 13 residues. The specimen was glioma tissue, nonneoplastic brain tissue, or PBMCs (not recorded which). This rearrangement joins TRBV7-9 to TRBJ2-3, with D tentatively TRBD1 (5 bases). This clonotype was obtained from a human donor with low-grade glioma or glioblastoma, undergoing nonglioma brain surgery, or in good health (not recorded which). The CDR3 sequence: CASSPRQGPTQYF. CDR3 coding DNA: TGTGCCAGCAGCCCGAGGCAGGGTCCAACGCAGTATTTT.